Described below is a single T cell receptor beta chain sequence and its context. The antigen is undetermined. One entry per CDR3 protein, without DNA, is what TCRdb gives after re-calling the 5' RACE reads. The listing contains roughly 160,000 distinct CDR3 sequences. Germline CDR1 and CDR2: SGHTA and FQGNSA. CDR3 length: 16 amino acids. This record comes from a study of T cells expressing NK-cell markers. Findings and caveats of the study: Expanded clones of NKG2C+ T cells had an unclear HCMV specificity. More than 5 donors carried dominant NKG2C+ clonotypes that made up roughly 1.0-7.0% of their CD8+ T cells.

Sequenced material: blood T cells: a sorted CD56 or NKG2C T cell subset, CD4+ or CD8+ T cells, or bulk PBMC T cells (not recorded which). This receptor was obtained from a woman between 18 and 70 years old in good health. The chain uses TRBV7-2 and TRBJ2-5; TCRdb designates TRBD2, a call that cannot be tested without DNA. The CDR3 region is CASSFTSGGNQETQYF.